This T cell receptor beta chain was recovered during a study of T cells after yellow fever vaccination. This CDR3 region has 17 residues. Unmatched junction bases numbered 5, after V lost 1 base and J lost 1 base. The germline V gene encodes CDR1 DFQATT and CDR2 SNEGSKA (reference sequence). Synthesis of TCR cDNA relied on 5'RACE template switching, which attached a universal primer site and UMIs. TCRdb passed the 5' RACE reads through MiXCR, listing each CDR3 protein once. Of fewer than 350,000 distinct CDR3 sequences in the sample, over 8% were seen once. The study, taken as a whole, reports: Peaking on day 5 versus 15, the secondary response was faster but weaker. Subsequent to the booster, the majority of primary-vaccination clones reappeared (96% CD4, around 90% CD8). A small proportion of clonotypes was detected in both the CD4 and CD8 compartments.

The sample holds a few counts of this clonotype. The antigen is not known. Sequences were derived from PBMCs, sampled on the day of the first yellow fever vaccination. This receptor was identified in a man between 18 and 29 years old who received the YFV17D yellow fever vaccine. This rearrangement joins TRBV20-1 to TRBJ2-5; 14 nucleotides align to TRBD2. The CDR3 loop reads CSARGTSGGPIQETQYF. DNA of the CDR3: TGCAGTGCTAGAGGGACTAGCGGGGGGCCCATCCAAGAGACCCAGTACTTC.